This T cell receptor beta chain was found in a study of long-term antiretroviral therapy in people with HIV. General observations from the study: The repertoire was dominated at all time points by clones expanded before ART. HIV repertoires spanned tighter CDR3 length ranges than controls did.

In its sample, this clone was seen a few times. The antigen remains undetermined. Trimming stripped 2 bases from V and 3 bases from J, with 8 bases between. This CDR3 contains 14 residues. Germline CDR1 SNHLY, CDR2 FYNNEI. At survey level, the immunoSEQ assay was run in its v3.0 version. TCRdb's copy holds only in-frame clones and misses some; the assay was immunoSEQ multiplex PCR. The sample carries approximately 16,000 clones, approximately 81% recorded once. This chain joins TRBV2 and TRBJ1-5, with unresolved D. The sequence derives from a man aged 25 to 45 with HIV. The sequences come from unsorted PBMCs, collected about 1.3 years before starting antiretroviral therapy. The CDR3 DNA follows: TGTGCCAGCAGTGAAACGGGTACCAATCAGCCCCAGCATTTT. It translates to CASSETGTNQPQHF.